The T cell receptor beta chain described here comes from a study of cytomegalovirus exposure and HLA in healthy donors. As concerns this clone: The antigen remains unidentified.

13 Jbeta primers and 60 Vbeta primers were used for the PCR. The repertoire was sequenced with immunoSEQ multiplex PCR; TCRdb's copy has only in-frame clones and lacks some. The sample contains some 120,000 clones, roughly 76% of which appear only once. Germline V gives CDR1 LNHDA, CDR2 SQIVND (reference sequence). Trimming shortened V by 3 bases and J by 8 bases, and 11 bases separated the two germline ends. This CDR3 is 13 amino acids long. Study-level points and caveats: Among CMV-associated TCR beta chains, most appeared HLA-restricted in a later analysis. A prior analysis recorded that most TCR beta V segments were productive about 90% or about 30% of the time.

The source is a woman aged 40-49 years in good health and CMV-seropositive. The chain combines TRBV19 with TRBJ2-1, with D possibly matching TRBD1 (6 bases). The sample consisted of PBMCs. The CDR3 sequence: CASSITGSDEQFF. As DNA, the CDR3 is TGTGCCAGTAGTATCACAGGGAGCGATGAGCAGTTCTTC.